A selection of T cell receptor beta chains follows, all from one sample in a study of cytomegalovirus exposure and HLA in healthy donors. The table came from immunoSEQ multiplex PCR; TCRdb's copy has only in-frame clones and leaves some out. The data contain 150,000 or so clones, 70% to 90% of them singletons. The sample comprised PBMCs. Receptors were obtained from a woman younger than 30 in good health and CMV-seronegative. The CDR3 runs from the conserved cysteine through the conserved F or W. D genes are given only for firm matches. Rows give clone size only sometimes, using once, few, many, or a class for an expanded clone.

>NA|TRBD2|TRBV4-1|TRBJ2-1
CASSGLAGTNEQFF
TGCGCCAGCAGCGGACTAGCGGGAACCAATGAGCAGTTCTTC
>NA|TRBD1|TRBV6-1|TRBJ1-5
CASSDPSGTGLNQPQHF
TGTGCCAGCAGTGATCCGAGTGGGACAGGACTTAATCAGCCCCAGCATTTT
>NA|TRBD2|TRBV7-6|TRBJ2-7
CASSSGLAGGGEQYF
TGTGCCAGCAGCTCCGGACTAGCAGGAGGGGGGGAGCAGTACTTC
>NA|NA|TRBV28|TRBJ2-5
CASSLRETQYF
TGTGCCAGCAGTTTACGGGAGACCCAGTACTTC
>NA|NA|TRBV7-8|TRBJ2-2
CASSLGGGLNTGELFF
TGTGCCAGCAGCTTAGGGGGGGGCCTCAACACCGGGGAGCTGTTTTTT
>NA|TRBD1|TRBV6-1|TRBJ2-7
CASSERGQGRYEQYF
TGTGCCAGCAGTGAAAGGGGACAGGGAAGGTACGAGCAGTACTTC
>NA|NA|TRBV5-1|TRBJ2-7
CASSISGLNSYEQYF
TGCGCCAGCAGTATTAGCGGATTAAACTCCTACGAGCAGTACTTC
>once|NA|TRBV28|TRBJ1-2
CASSGGAGSYGYTF
TGTGCCAGCAGTGGAGGGGCGGGGAGCTATGGCTACACCTTC
>NA|NA|TRBV7-2|TRBJ2-7
CASNSAYEQYF
TGTGCCAGCAACAGTGCCTACGAGCAGTACTTC
>few|NA|TRBV28|TRBJ1-4
CASSLSGIREKLFF
TGTGCCAGCAGTTTATCAGGGATCCGAGAAAAACTGTTTTTT
>NA|NA|TRBV19|TRBJ2-3
CASSIDVPSTDTQYF
TGTGCCAGTAGTATAGATGTCCCCTCCACAGATACGCAGTATTTT
>many|TRBD2|TRBV14|TRBJ2-3
CASSQVVQREGLGTQYF
TGTGCCAGCAGCCAAGTAGTTCAGCGGGAGGGCCTTGGTACGCAGTATTTT
>NA|TRBD1|TRBV18|TRBJ1-3
CASSPDRQGGNTIYF
TGTGCCAGCTCACCGGATAGACAGGGAGGAAACACCATATATTTT
>NA|NA|TRBV21-1|TRBJ2-7
CASSTIQGLFTYEQYF
TGTGCCAGCAGCACTATTCAGGGCTTATTCACCTACGAGCAGTACTTC
>NA|NA|TRBV18|TRBJ1-4
CASSPPAQATNEKLFF
TGTGCCAGCTCACCACCTGCGCAGGCAACTAATGAAAAACTGTTTTTT
>NA|TRBD1|TRBV2|TRBJ1-2
CASRGDRKEDGYTF
TGTGCCAGCAGGGGGGACAGGAAAGAGGATGGCTACACCTTC
>NA|TRBD1|TRBV5-1|TRBJ2-7
CASSSQGNYEQYF
TGCGCCAGCAGCTCACAGGGGAACTACGAGCAGTACTTC
>NA|TRBD2|TRBV11-2|TRBJ2-3
CASSSGTSGGTDTQYF
TGTGCCAGCAGCTCGGGGACTAGCGGGGGAACAGATACGCAGTATTTT
>NA|TRBD1|TRBV13|TRBJ2-7
CASSAGQGAGEQYF
TGTGCCAGCAGCGCCGGACAGGGGGCAGGGGAGCAGTACTTC
>NA|NA|TRBV20-1|TRBJ2-3
CSQSTDTQYF
TGCAGTCAGAGCACAGATACGCAGTATTTT